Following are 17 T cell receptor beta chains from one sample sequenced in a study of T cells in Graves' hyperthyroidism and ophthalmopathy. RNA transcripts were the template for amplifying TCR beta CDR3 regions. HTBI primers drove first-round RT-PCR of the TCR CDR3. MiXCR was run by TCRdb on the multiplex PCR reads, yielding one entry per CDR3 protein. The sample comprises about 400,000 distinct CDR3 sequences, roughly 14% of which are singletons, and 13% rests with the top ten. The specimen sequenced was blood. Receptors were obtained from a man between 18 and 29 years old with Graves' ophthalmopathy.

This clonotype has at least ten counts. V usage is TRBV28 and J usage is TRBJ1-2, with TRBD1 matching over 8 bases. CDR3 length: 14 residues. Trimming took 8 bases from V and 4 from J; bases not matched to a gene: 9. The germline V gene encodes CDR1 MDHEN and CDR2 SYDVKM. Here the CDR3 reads CASSKAGGSYGYTF. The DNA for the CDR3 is TGTGCCAGCTCCAAAGCAGGGGGCTCCTATGGCTACACCTTC.

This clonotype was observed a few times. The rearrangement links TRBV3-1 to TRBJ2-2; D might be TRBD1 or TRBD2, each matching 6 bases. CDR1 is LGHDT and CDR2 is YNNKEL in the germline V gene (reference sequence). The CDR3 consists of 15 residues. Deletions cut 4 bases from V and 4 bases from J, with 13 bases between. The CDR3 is CASSPSEGGTGELFF. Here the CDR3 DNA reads TGTGCCAGCAGCCCAAGTGAGGGGGGCACCGGGGAGCTGTTTTTT.

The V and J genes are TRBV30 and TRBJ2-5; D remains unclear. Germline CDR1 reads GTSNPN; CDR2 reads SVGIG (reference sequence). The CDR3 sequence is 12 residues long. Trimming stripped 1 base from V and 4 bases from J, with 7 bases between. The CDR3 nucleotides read TGTGCCTGGAGTGGAGGCGGAGAGACCCAGTACTTC. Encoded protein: CAWSGGGETQYF.

The CDR3 region is CASSSPGHNPYEQYF. The CDR3 DNA follows: TGTGCCAGCAGTTCCCCGGGACACAACCCCTACGAGCAGTACTTC. The V and J genes are TRBV12-3 or TRBV12-4 and TRBJ2-7; perhaps TRBD1 as D (6 bases). The V and J ends lost 4 bases and 2 bases respectively, with 15 bases between them. The CDR3 consists of 15 residues.

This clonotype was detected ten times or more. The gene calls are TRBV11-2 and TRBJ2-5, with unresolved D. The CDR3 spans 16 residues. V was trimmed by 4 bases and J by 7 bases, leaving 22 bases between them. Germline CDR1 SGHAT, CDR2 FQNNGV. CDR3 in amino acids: CASSSPRSETLRTQYF. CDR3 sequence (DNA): TGTGCCAGCAGCTCCCCCAGGAGCGAGACCTTACGGACCCAGTACTTC.

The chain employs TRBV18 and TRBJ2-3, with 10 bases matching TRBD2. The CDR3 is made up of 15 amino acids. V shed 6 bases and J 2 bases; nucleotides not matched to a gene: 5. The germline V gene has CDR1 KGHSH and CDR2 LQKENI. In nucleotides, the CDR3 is TGTGCCAGCTCGCCGGGACTAGCGATCACAGATACGCAGTATTTT. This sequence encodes CASSPGLAITDTQYF. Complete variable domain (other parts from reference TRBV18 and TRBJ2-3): NAGVMQNPRHLVRRRGQEARLRCSPMKGHSHVYWYRQLPEEGLKFMVYLQKENIIDESGMPKERFSAEFPKEGPSILRIQQVVRGDSAAYFCASSPGLAITDTQYFGPGTRLTVL.

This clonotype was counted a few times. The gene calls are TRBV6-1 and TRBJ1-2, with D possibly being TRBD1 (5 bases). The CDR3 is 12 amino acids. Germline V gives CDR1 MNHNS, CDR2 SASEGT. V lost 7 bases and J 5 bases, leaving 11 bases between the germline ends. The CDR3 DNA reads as TGTGCCAGCAAAACAGGCATTTATGGCTACACCTTC. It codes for CASKTGIYGYTF.

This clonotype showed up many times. The CDR3 loop reads CASSYADVPMGYGYTF. The CDR3 coding sequence is TGTGCCAGCAGTTACGCGGACGTACCGATGGGCTATGGCTACACCTTC. V usage is TRBV27 and J usage is TRBJ1-2; D not certain. Per the germline V gene, CDR1 is MNHEY and CDR2 is SMNVEV (reference sequence). V dropped 4 bases and J dropped 4 bases, with 19 bases sitting between them. The CDR3 has 16 amino acids.

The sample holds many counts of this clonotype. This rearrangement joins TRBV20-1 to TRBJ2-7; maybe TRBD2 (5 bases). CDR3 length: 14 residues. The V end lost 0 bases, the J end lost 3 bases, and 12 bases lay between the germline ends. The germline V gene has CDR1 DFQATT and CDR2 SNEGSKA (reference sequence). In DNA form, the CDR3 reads TGCAGTGCTAGAGATCCAGGCGGGCTCTACGAGCAGTACTTC. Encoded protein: CSARDPGGLYEQYF.

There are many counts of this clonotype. CDR3 sequence reads: CASSPSAGGRNEQFF. DNA for the CDR3: TGTGCCAGCTCACCCTCAGCGGGAGGAAGAAATGAGCAGTTCTTC. The chain employs TRBV18 and TRBJ2-1, with TRBD2 identical over 9 bases. The CDR3 length is 15 residues. Germline CDR1 is KGHSH and CDR2 is LQKENI. With 3 bases clipped from V and 7 bases from J, the junction kept 7 bases outside the gene matches.

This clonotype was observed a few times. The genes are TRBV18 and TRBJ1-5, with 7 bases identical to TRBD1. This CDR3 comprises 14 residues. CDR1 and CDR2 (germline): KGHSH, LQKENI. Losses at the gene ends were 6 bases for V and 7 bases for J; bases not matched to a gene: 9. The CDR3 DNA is TGTGCCAGCTCCCTGGGGAAGGGGGCCCAGCCCCAGCATTTT. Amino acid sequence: CASSLGKGAQPQHF.

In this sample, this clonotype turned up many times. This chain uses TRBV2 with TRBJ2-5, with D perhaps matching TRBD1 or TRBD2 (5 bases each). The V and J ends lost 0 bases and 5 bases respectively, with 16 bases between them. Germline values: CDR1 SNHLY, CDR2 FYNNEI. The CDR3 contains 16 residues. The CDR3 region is CASSEAVGTQRETQYF. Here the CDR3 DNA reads TGTGCCAGCAGTGAAGCGGTCGGGACCCAGCGGGAGACCCAGTACTTC.

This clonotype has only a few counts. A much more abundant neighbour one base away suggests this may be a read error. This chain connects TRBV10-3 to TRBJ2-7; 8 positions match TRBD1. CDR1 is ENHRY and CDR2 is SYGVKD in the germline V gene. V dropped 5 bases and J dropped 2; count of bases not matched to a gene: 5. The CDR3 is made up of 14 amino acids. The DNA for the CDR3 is TGTGCCATCAGTAAGGACAGGGTCGCCTACGAGCAGTACTTC. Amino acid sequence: CAISKDRVAYEQYF.

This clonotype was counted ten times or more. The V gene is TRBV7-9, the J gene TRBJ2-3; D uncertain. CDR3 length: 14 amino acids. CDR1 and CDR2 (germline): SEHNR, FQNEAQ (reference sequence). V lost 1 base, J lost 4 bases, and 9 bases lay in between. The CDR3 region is CASSLGGVADTQYF. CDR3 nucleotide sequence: TGTGCCAGCAGCTTAGGTGGGGTCGCAGATACGCAGTATTTT.

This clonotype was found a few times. In DNA form, the CDR3 reads TGCAGTGCTAGCAATAGCGGGAGGGGCGAAGAGACCCAGTACTTC. Protein sequence: CSASNSGRGEETQYF. The V gene is TRBV20-1, the J gene TRBJ2-5; TRBD2 matches 11 bases. Unmatched junction bases numbered 6, after V lost 3 bases and J lost 3 bases. CDR3 length: 15 residues. Germline V lookup: CDR1 DFQATT, CDR2 SNEGSKA (reference sequence).

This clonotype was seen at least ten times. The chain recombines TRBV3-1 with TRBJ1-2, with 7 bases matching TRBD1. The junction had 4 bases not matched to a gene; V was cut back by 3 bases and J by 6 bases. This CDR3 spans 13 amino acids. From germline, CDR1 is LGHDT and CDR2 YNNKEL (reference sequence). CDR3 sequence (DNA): TGTGCCAGCAGCCAGTACGACAGGGATGGCTACACCTTC. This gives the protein CASSQYDRDGYTF.

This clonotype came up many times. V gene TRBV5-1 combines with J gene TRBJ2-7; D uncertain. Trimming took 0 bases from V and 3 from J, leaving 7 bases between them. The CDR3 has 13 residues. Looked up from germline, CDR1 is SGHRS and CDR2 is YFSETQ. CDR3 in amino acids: CASSLEQYYEQYF. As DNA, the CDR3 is TGCGCCAGCAGCTTGGAACAGTACTACGAGCAGTACTTC.